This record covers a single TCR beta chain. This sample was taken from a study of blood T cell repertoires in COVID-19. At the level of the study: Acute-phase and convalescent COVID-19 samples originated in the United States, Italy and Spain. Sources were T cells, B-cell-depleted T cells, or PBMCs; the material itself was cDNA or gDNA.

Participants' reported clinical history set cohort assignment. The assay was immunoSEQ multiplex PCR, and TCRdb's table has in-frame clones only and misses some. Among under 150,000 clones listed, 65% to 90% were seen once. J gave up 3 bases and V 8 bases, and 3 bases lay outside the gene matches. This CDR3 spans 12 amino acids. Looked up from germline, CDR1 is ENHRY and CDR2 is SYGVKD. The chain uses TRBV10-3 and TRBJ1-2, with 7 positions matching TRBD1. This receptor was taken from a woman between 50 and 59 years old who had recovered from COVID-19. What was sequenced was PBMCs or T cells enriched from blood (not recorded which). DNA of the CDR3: TGTGCCATCCGAGACAGGGACTATGGCTACACCTTC. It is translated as CAIRDRDYGYTF.